The rows below give T cell receptor beta chains drawn from one sample of a study of early stage breast cancer tumors. The repertoire was sequenced with immunoSEQ multiplex PCR; TCRdb's copy has only in-frame clones and lacks some. There are over 25,000 clones in the sample; roughly 50% occur only once, and 8.5% lies in the top ten. Input material: breast tumor tissue. The receptors derive from a person aged 45 to 59 with breast cancer. Both conserved end residues are part of each CDR3. The D gene is left open where the match is weak. Clone size appears in some rows only: once, few, many, or a class for an expanded clone.

j_call	d_call	clone_size	v_call	cdr3_nt	cdr3_aa
TRBJ2-6	NA	NA	TRBV27	TGTGCCAGCAGTCCTCTCTCTGGGGCCAACGTCCTGACTTTC	CASSPLSGANVLTF
TRBJ2-2	TRBD2	NA	TRBV7-2	TGTGCCAGCAGCTTAACGGCTAGCGGGGGATCGAACACCGGGGAGCTGTTTTTT	CASSLTASGGSNTGELFF
TRBJ1-2	NA	few	TRBV14	TGTGCCAGCAGCCAAGCTGGGGTCCATGGCTACACCTTC	CASSQAGVHGYTF
TRBJ2-5	TRBD2	NA	TRBV4-2	TGTGCCAGCAGCCAAGGGCTAGCGGGAGAGACCCAGTACTTC	CASSQGLAGETQYF
TRBJ1-5	TRBD1	NA	TRBV5-8	TGTGCCAGCAGCTTATGGACAGGGGAGTACCAGCCCCAGCATTTT	CASSLWTGEYQPQHF
TRBJ2-1	TRBD2	NA	TRBV6-5	TGTGCCAGCAGTGGCCCGGGACTAGTCGATGAGCAGTTCTTC	CASSGPGLVDEQFF
TRBJ1-3	NA	NA	TRBV15	TGTGCCACCACCGGGACTCCCTCTGGAAACACCATATATTTT	CATTGTPSGNTIYF
TRBJ2-3	TRBD2	NA	TRBV11-3	TGTGCCAGCAGCGTTGGGGCAACGGGAGGCGCAGATACGCAGTATTTT	CASSVGATGGADTQYF
TRBJ1-4	NA	NA	TRBV27	TGTGCCAGCAGTCAACCCGGAAGGGGTGAAAAACTGTTTTTT	CASSQPGRGEKLFF
TRBJ1-1	NA	NA	TRBV15	TGTGCCACCAGCAGAGACGGGGGGGCGAACACTGAAGCTTTCTTT	CATSRDGGANTEAFF
TRBJ2-3	NA	once	TRBV7-9	TGTGCCAGCAGTCAATTCCCCCGACTTAGCGACACAGATACGCAGTATTTT	CASSQFPRLSDTDTQYF
TRBJ2-2	NA	NA	TRBV19	TGTGCCAGTAGGAAGGCCGGTCAGGTAGCCCTGCGGGAGCTGTTTTTT	CASRKAGQVALRELFF
TRBJ2-6	TRBD1	few	TRBV18	TGTGCCAGCTCACCGGGGCAGGGGGCGCGAGGGGCCAACGTCCTGACTTTC	CASSPGQGARGANVLTF
TRBJ2-1	TRBD2	NA	TRBV7-9	TGTGCCAGCAGCACGTCGGGACTAGCGGGACTTTGGGAGCAGTTCTTC	CASSTSGLAGLWEQFF
TRBJ2-1	NA	few	TRBV10-3	TGTGCCATCAGTGATGGCCCTGGGAACAATGAGCAGTTCTTC	CAISDGPGNNEQFF
TRBJ2-1	TRBD2	once	TRBV2	TGTGCCAGCAGTGGGGGACTAGCGGGAGGGCCGAAGTTCTTC	CASSGGLAGGPKFF
TRBJ2-7	TRBD1	few	TRBV6-5	TGTGCCAGCAGGGGACAGGTTTACGAGCAGTACTTC	CASRGQVYEQYF
TRBJ1-1	NA	NA	TRBV27	TGTGCCAGCAGTTTAGTAGGGAACACTGAAGCTTTCTTT	CASSLVGNTEAFF
TRBJ1-2	NA	NA	TRBV10-3	TGTGCCATCAGACTCAGGCCGTACTATGGCTACACCTTC	CAIRLRPYYGYTF
TRBJ2-1	NA	NA	TRBV12-2	TGTGCAAGTCGCCCCACCAGCTTTGACAGACACAATGAGCAGTTCTTC	CASRPTSFDRHNEQFF
TRBJ1-1	TRBD1	NA	TRBV7-9	TGTGCCAGCAGCATGCGGGACAGGGGGACTGAAGCTTTCTTT	CASSMRDRGTEAFF
TRBJ1-4	NA	NA	TRBV19	TGTGCCAGTAGTATAAAGGCAGGGATTGAAAAACTGTTTTTT	CASSIKAGIEKLFF
TRBJ2-3	TRBD2	NA	TRBV5-1	TGCGCCAGCAGCTTGAGTCTAGCGGGGAGGATTAGCACAGATACGCAGTATTTT	CASSLSLAGRISTDTQYF
TRBJ1-5	TRBD1	NA	TRBV6-6	TGTGCCAGCAGTTTGGGACAGGCAAATCAGCCCCAGCATTTT	CASSLGQANQPQHF
TRBJ2-3	TRBD1	NA	TRBV18	TGTGCCAGCTCACGCACAGGGGGCAGCACAGATACGCAGTATTTT	CASSRTGGSTDTQYF
TRBJ1-5	NA	NA	TRBV6-5	TGTGCCAGCAGACCCAGGGTGCGGGATCAGCCCCAGCATTTT	CASRPRVRDQPQHF
TRBJ2-7	TRBD2	NA	TRBV5-5	TGTGCCAGCAGCCCCGGGAGGTATTATACCTACGAGCAGTACTTC	CASSPGRYYTYEQYF
TRBJ1-2	TRBD1	NA	TRBV10-3	TGTGCCATCAGTGAGACAGGGGAGGCCTATGGCTACACCTTC	CAISETGEAYGYTF
TRBJ1-1	NA	NA	TRBV7-2	TGTGCCAGCAGCTTAGCGCTTAGGGCGAACACTGAAGCTTTCTTT	CASSLALRANTEAFF
TRBJ1-2	TRBD1	NA	TRBV6-5	TGTGCCAGCAGTTACTCCCCGACAGGGGGTAACTATGGCTACACCTTC	CASSYSPTGGNYGYTF
TRBJ1-5	NA	NA	TRBV27	TGTGCCAGCAGCCTTGGGGGGGCCCATAGCAATCAGCCCCAGCATTTT	CASSLGGAHSNQPQHF
TRBJ1-4	TRBD1	NA	TRBV6-5	TGTGCCAGCAAATCAGGGGGCGATGAAAAACTGTTTTTT	CASKSGGDEKLFF
TRBJ1-2	TRBD1	once	TRBV6-5	TGTGCCAGCAGTCTGGACAGGTCATCTGGCTACACCTTC	CASSLDRSSGYTF
TRBJ2-3	NA	once	TRBV4-3	TGCGCCAGCAGCCAAGTTTATGGGGGATCAGATACGCAGTATTTT	CASSQVYGGSDTQYF